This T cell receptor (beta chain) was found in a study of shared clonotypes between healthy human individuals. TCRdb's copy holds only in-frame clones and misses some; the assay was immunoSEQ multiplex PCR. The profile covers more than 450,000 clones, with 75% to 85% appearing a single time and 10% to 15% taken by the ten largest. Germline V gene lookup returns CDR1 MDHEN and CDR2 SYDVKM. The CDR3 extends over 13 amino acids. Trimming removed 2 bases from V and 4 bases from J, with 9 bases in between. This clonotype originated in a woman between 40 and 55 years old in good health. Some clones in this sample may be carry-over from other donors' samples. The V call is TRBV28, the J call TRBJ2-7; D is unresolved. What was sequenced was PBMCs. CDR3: CASSLTLTYEQYF. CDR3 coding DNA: TGTGCCAGCAGTTTAACACTAACTTACGAGCAGTACTTC.